Shown below are 4 T cell receptor beta chains from a single sample sequenced in a study of quantifying T cell responses using KT2 cells. Overall study context: Reverse transcription used primers in the TCR alpha and beta constant regions.

A single-stranded UMI oligo with SP2 sequence was ligated to cDNA 3' ends. The first PCR ran roughly 4 cycles with an equimolar RC1.1 and RC1.2 beta primer mix. TCRdb fed the UMI-ligation and nested PCR reads into MiXCR, producing one record per CDR3 protein. The sample has about 50,000 distinct CDR3 sequences, under 14% seen once; the top ten hold 10%. Sequenced material: PBMCs spiked with cells of the T cell clone KT2. The receptors shown here come from a human donor.

This clonotype was counted between two and nine times. The chain recombines TRBV5-5 with TRBJ1-3; D is unresolved. Trimming removed 4 bases at V and 0 bases at J, with 11 bases between. The CDR3 has 15 amino acids. Germline values: CDR1 SGHKS, CDR2 YYEKEE (reference sequence). The CDR3 spells CASSHSGVSGNTIYF. As DNA, the CDR3 is TGTGCCAGCAGCCACAGCGGGGTCTCTGGAAACACCATATATTTT. The full variable domain, its missing parts supplied by reference TRBV5-5 and TRBJ1-3, is DAGVTQSPTHLIKTRGQQVTLRCSPISGHKSVSWYQQVLGQGPQFIFQYYEKEERGRGNFPDRFSARQFPNYSSELNVNALLLGDSALYLCASSHSGVSGNTIYFGEGSWLTVV.

The chain links TRBV2 to TRBJ2-6; unclear D gene. This CDR3 contains 15 residues. V lost 7 bases and J lost 0, with 10 bases in between. Germline V gene lookup returns CDR1 SNHLY and CDR2 FYNNEI. CDR3 loop: CASNFRSSGANVLTF. The CDR3, as DNA: TGTGCCAGCAACTTCAGGAGCTCTGGGGCCAACGTCCTGACTTTC.

This chain uses TRBV12-3 or TRBV12-4 with TRBJ1-2; TRBD1 might be the D (6 bases). CDR3 length: 15 residues. Trimming removed 7 bases from V and 0 bases from J, with 15 bases in between. The CDR3 DNA sequence: TGTGCCAGCAAGGACAGCTTCTTAGCTAACTATGGCTACACCTTC. This encodes CASKDSFLANYGYTF.

Ten or more counts support this clonotype. The chain combines TRBV14 with TRBJ2-3; 9 nucleotides align to TRBD2. J gave up 6 bases and V 4 bases, and 5 bases lay outside the gene matches. Looked up from germline, CDR1 is SGHDN and CDR2 is FVKESK. The CDR3 totals 14 residues. The CDR3 is CASSPIAGVDTQYF. The CDR3 region has the DNA TGTGCCAGCAGCCCCATAGCGGGGGTGGATACGCAGTATTTT.